The 23 T cell receptor beta chains listed next were all sequenced from one sample in a study of blood T cell repertoires in COVID-19. TCRdb keeps only in-frame clones here, not all; method: immunoSEQ multiplex PCR. Of just under 150,000 clones in the sample, 70% to 90% are singletons; the top ten hold over 2.5%. The sequenced material came from peripheral blood. The receptors shown here come from a human donor with acute or convalescent COVID-19. The donor label of this sample is uncertain.

The J gene is TRBJ2-2, the V gene TRBV3-1 (or the pseudogene TRBV3-2); tentative D call: TRBD2 (5 bases). Germline V gene sequence: CDR1 LGHDT, CDR2 YNNKEL (reference sequence). CDR3 size: 20 residues. V lost 0 bases and J 4 bases, leaving 24 bases between the germline ends. The CDR3 spells CASSQEPTRVRGPLTGELFF. CDR3 DNA sequence: TGTGCCAGCAGCCAAGAGCCCACGAGGGTCCGAGGGCCCCTCACCGGGGAGCTGTTTTTT.

The count of this clone is one. The chain carries TRBV18 and TRBJ1-1; 11 bases line up with TRBD1. Germline CDR1 is KGHSH and CDR2 is LQKENI. The CDR3 length is 14 residues. Trimming took 6 bases from V and 4 from J; bases not matched to a gene: 4. CDR3 sequence: CASSWDRGGTEAFF. In nucleotides, the CDR3 is TGTGCCAGCTCGTGGGACAGGGGGGGCACTGAAGCTTTCTTT.

This chain joins TRBV25-1 and TRBJ1-2, with TRBD1 identical over 7 bases. Per the germline V gene, CDR1 is MGHDK and CDR2 is SYGVNS. V lost 5 bases, J lost 4 bases, and 4 bases stayed unmatched. The CDR3 extends over 13 amino acids. Here the CDR3 reads CASSRGTAYGYTF. DNA of the CDR3: TGTGCCAGCAGTAGGGGGACAGCCTATGGCTACACCTTC.

The rearrangement uses TRBV5-4 and TRBJ2-5, with 10 bases matching TRBD1. The CDR3 spans 15 residues. CDR1 is SGHNT and CDR2 is YYREEE in the germline V gene (reference sequence). J gave up 2 bases and V 4 bases, and 5 bases lay outside the gene matches. CDR3 in DNA: TGTGCCAGCAGCGGGGGACAGGGGTCACAAGAGACCCAGTACTTC. This translates into CASSGGQGSQETQYF.

The chain recombines TRBV27 with TRBJ1-1; the D gene is possibly TRBD1 (5 bases). This CDR3 comprises 14 residues. V lost 5 bases and J 4 bases, leaving 14 bases between the germline ends. Germline CDR1 reads MNHEY; CDR2 reads SMNVEV (reference sequence). This CDR3 is CASSQNDRFTEAFF. The CDR3 region has the DNA TGTGCCAGCAGTCAGAACGACAGATTCACTGAAGCTTTCTTT.

V usage is TRBV6-5 and J usage is TRBJ1-4; TRBD1 aligns across 7 bases. CDR1 and CDR2 from the germline V gene are MNHEY and SVGAGI. V shed 6 bases and J 4 bases; nucleotides not matched to a gene: 8. The CDR3 is 15 amino acids. CDR3 amino acids: CASRPDRAFNEKLFF. DNA for the CDR3: TGTGCCAGCAGGCCTGACAGGGCCTTTAATGAAAAACTGTTTTTT.

This chain links TRBV19 with TRBJ1-4; no reliable D call. Germline V CDR1 and CDR2: LNHDA, SQIVND (reference sequence). V was pared by 4 bases and J by 8 bases, with 17 bases between. The CDR3 covers 15 residues. The chain's CDR3 is CASSSPGARREKLFF. The CDR3 DNA reads as TGTGCCAGTAGTAGCCCGGGAGCCAGGAGGGAAAAACTGTTTTTT.

This chain uses TRBV30 with TRBJ1-2, with D unclear. Trimming took off 3 bases at V and 0 bases at J, with 14 bases between the two ends. Germline V gives CDR1 GTSNPN, CDR2 SVGIG (reference sequence). This CDR3 is built from 15 residues. CDR3 coding DNA: TGTGCCTGGAGAGTGTGGCGGGGAGCTAACTATGGCTACACCTTC. Translation gives CAWRVWRGANYGYTF.

The rearrangement links TRBV6-5 to TRBJ2-7, with a possible D match to TRBD2 (6 bases). Trimming cost V 10 bases and J 2 bases, with 18 bases left between them. Germline V CDR1 and CDR2: MNHEY, SVGAGI. This CDR3 region has 14 residues. The CDR3 is CATQAGGIPYEQYF. As DNA, the CDR3 is TGTGCCACCCAGGCAGGCGGGATTCCCTACGAGCAGTACTTC.

This clone was recorded only once. V is TRBV6-2 or TRBV6-3 and J is TRBJ2-7; 7 bases are a match to TRBD1. The germline gives CDR1 MNHEY, CDR2 SVGEGT. The CDR3 runs to 13 residues. The V segment lost 6 bases and the J segment 1 base; nucleotides outside the gene matches: 3. The CDR3 DNA is TGTGCCAGCAGCGACAGGGAATCCTACGAGCAGTACGTC. Translating it yields CASSDRESYEQYV.

The chain recombines TRBV24-1 with TRBJ1-1; D ambiguous. The CDR3 covers 12 residues. Per germline, CDR1 KGHDR and CDR2 SFDVKD. V was clipped by 2 bases and J by 8 bases, with 8 bases between them. This chain's CDR3 is CATSDSDTEAFF. The CDR3 region has the DNA TGTGCCACCAGTGATTCCGATACAGAAGCTTTCTTT.

The V gene is TRBV7-2, the J gene TRBJ2-1, with 10 nucleotides matching TRBD2. Germline trimming cut 3 bases from V and 7 bases from J; bases unmatched to any gene: 9. CDR3 length equals 16 residues. From germline, CDR1 is SGHTA and CDR2 FQGNSA. CDR3 region: CASSFASGSQGNEQFF. DNA for the CDR3: TGTGCCAGCAGCTTCGCTAGCGGGAGCCAGGGGAATGAGCAGTTCTTC. Complete variable domain (other parts from reference TRBV7-2 and TRBJ2-1): GAGVSQSPSNKVTEKGKDVELRCDPISGHTALYWYRQSLGQGLEFLIYFQGNSAPDKSGLPSDRFSAERTGGSVSTLTIQRTQQEDSAVYLCASSFASGSQGNEQFFGPGTRLTVL.

This rearrangement joins TRBV2 to TRBJ1-2; 8 positions match TRBD1. Germline V gene data show CDR1 as SNHLY and CDR2 as FYNNEI. V was clipped by 6 bases and J by 1 base; unmatched bases: 4. The CDR3 spans 14 residues. The CDR3 is CASSGQGNNYGYTF. The CDR3 bases are TGTGCCAGCAGCGGACAGGGAAATAACTATGGCTACACCTTC.

The J gene is TRBJ2-3, the V gene TRBV2; possibly TRBD2 for D (6 bases). From germline, CDR1 is SNHLY and CDR2 FYNNEI. Trimming stripped 1 base from V and 4 bases from J, with 9 bases between. This CDR3 has 14 amino acids. The CDR3 DNA sequence: TGTGCCAGCAGTGAAGTGGGAGGAGCAGATACGCAGTATTTT. Protein product: CASSEVGGADTQYF.

This clone was counted only a few times. The V and J genes are TRBV7-3 and TRBJ2-2, with a possible D match to TRBD1 (7 bases). Germline loops: CDR1 SGHTA, CDR2 FQGTGA. This CDR3 has 15 amino acids. V gave up 5 bases and J gave up 6 bases, with 16 bases separating them. As DNA, the CDR3 is TGTGCCAGCAGCCCCCAAGGGGGCGGGGCCGGGGAGCTGTTTTTT. Translated: CASSPQGGGAGELFF.

V gene TRBV7-2 combines with J gene TRBJ1-2; 7 bases agree with TRBD1. The J segment lost 7 bases and the V segment lost 3 bases, leaving 8 bases of the junction unmatched. Germline values: CDR1 SGHTA, CDR2 FQGNSA. This CDR3 has 14 residues. In nucleotides, the CDR3 is TGTGCCAGCAGCTTGAATCCCGGGACAGCTGGCTACACCTTC. Encoded protein: CASSLNPGTAGYTF.

V usage is TRBV4-3 and J usage is TRBJ1-3; 9 bases map to TRBD1. Unmatched junction bases numbered 6, after V lost 4 bases and J lost 8 bases. The CDR3 totals 14 residues. Germline loops: CDR1 LGHNA, CDR2 YSLEER. DNA for the CDR3: TGCGCCAGCAGCCGAGGGACAGGGCAAGACACCATATATTTT. This translates into CASSRGTGQDTIYF.

This chain joins TRBV6-2 or TRBV6-3 and TRBJ2-7; D gene uncertain. V was pared by 5 bases and J by 3 bases, with 8 bases between. This CDR3 has 12 residues. The V gene's germline CDR1 is MNHEY and CDR2 SVGEGT. The DNA of the CDR3 is TGTGCCAGCAGTATACAGCACTACGAGCAGTACTTC. Residues: CASSIQHYEQYF.

The rearrangement joins TRBV4-3 to TRBJ2-1; TRBD1 aligns across 10 bases. J was trimmed by 3 bases and V by 0 bases; bases with no gene match: 2. Germline V gene sequence: CDR1 LGHNA, CDR2 YSLEER. The CDR3 is made up of 16 amino acids. The CDR3 DNA is TGCGCCAGCAGCCAAGATTGGGACAGGGGCTACAATGAGCAGTTCTTC. This codes for CASSQDWDRGYNEQFF.

The chain uses TRBV29-1 and TRBJ2-1, with TRBD2 matching 9 bases. The CDR3 sequence is 14 residues long. Germline V gene sequence: CDR1 SQVTM, CDR2 ANQGSEA. V gave up 2 bases and J gave up 4 bases; unmatched junction bases: 3. CDR3 bases: TGCAGCGTTGAAATTAGCGGGGGATACAATGAGCAGTTCTTC. Its translation is CSVEISGGYNEQFF.

The chain is built from TRBV7-2 and TRBJ1-4; 8 nucleotides line up with TRBD1. The CDR3 contains 15 residues. Germline CDR1 SGHTA, CDR2 FQGNSA. V shed 5 bases, J shed 5 bases, and the junction held 7 bases outside the gene matches. The CDR3 loop is CASSIQQGVNEKLFF. The CDR3 DNA reads TGTGCCAGCAGCATCCAACAGGGGGTAAATGAAAAACTGTTTTTT.

The J gene is TRBJ1-4, the V gene TRBV28; D possibly corresponds to TRBD1 (6 bases). CDR3 size: 15 residues. The V and J ends lost 3 bases and 6 bases respectively, with 14 bases between them. Looked up from germline, CDR1 is MDHEN and CDR2 is SYDVKM. DNA of the CDR3: TGTGCCAGCAGTTTCCCTACAGGGTTTGATGAAAAACTGTTTTTT. It yields the protein CASSFPTGFDEKLFF.

The chain uses TRBV5-5 and TRBJ2-5; 7 bases line up with TRBD1. Losses at the gene ends were 5 bases for V and 5 bases for J; bases not matched to a gene: 3. Germline assignment: CDR1 SGHKS and CDR2 YYEKEE (reference sequence). The CDR3 consists of 12 residues. CDR3 coding DNA: TGTGCCAGCAGTAGACAGGGCGAGACCCAGTACTTC. This gives the protein CASSRQGETQYF.